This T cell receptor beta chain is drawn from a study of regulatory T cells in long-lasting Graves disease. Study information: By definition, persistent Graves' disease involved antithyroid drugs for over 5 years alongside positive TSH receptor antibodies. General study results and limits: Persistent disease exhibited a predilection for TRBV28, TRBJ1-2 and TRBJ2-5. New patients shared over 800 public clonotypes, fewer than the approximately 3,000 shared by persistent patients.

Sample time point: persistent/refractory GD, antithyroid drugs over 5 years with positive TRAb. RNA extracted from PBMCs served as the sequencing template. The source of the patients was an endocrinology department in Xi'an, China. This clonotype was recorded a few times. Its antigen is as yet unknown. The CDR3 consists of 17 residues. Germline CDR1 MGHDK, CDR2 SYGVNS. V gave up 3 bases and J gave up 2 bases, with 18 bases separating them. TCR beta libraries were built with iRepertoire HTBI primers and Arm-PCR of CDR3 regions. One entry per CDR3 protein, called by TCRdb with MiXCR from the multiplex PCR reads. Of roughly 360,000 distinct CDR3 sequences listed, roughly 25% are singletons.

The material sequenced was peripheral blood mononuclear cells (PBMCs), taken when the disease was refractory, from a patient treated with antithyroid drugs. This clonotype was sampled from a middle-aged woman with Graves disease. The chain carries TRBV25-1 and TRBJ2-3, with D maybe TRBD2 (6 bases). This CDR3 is CASSETRLVGLTDTQYF. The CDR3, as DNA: TGTGCCAGCAGTGAGACCCGACTAGTGGGGCTCACAGATACGCAGTATTTT.